A single sample gave rise to the 20 T cell receptor beta chains below, sequenced in a study of cytomegalovirus exposure and HLA in healthy donors. Primers included in the PCR were 60 Vbeta and 13 Jbeta primers. The data were produced by immunoSEQ multiplex PCR, yet TCRdb's version contains in-frame clones alone and is incomplete. The sample comprises fewer than 150,000 clones, more than 65% of which are singletons, and 1.6% rests with the top ten. Specimen: PBMCs. Receptors originate from a woman in her twenties or thirties in good health and CMV-seronegative.

This sequence joins TRBV28 and TRBJ1-2, with 8 nucleotides matching TRBD1. From germline, CDR1 is MDHEN and CDR2 SYDVKM. Trimming cost V 2 bases and J 13 bases; bases outside gene matches: 6. The CDR3 loop spans 12 amino acids. The CDR3, as DNA: TGTGCCAGCAGTTTACCCGGACAGGGAGTCACCTTC. Amino acid sequence: CASSLPGQGVTF.

V is TRBV6-1 and J is TRBJ2-7; D is perhaps TRBD1 (5 bases). Trimming pared 8 bases from V and 3 bases from J, leaving 11 bases between. This CDR3 contains 12 residues. From germline, CDR1 is MNHNS and CDR2 SASEGT. The CDR3: CASLDTYYEQYF. In nucleotides, the CDR3 is TGTGCCAGCCTGGACACCTACTACGAGCAGTACTTC.

The J gene is TRBJ2-1, the V gene TRBV19, with D tentatively TRBD2 (6 bases). CDR3 length: 17 residues. Trimming removed 3 bases from V and 2 bases from J, with 17 bases in between. Germline V gene lookup returns CDR1 LNHDA and CDR2 SQIVND (reference sequence). The CDR3 DNA reads TGTGCCAGTAGTATGGTATTCCCGGAGGGACCCTACAATGAGCAGTTCTTC. Translation: CASSMVFPEGPYNEQFF. Drawing the rest from reference TRBV19 and TRBJ2-1, the complete variable domain is DGGITQSPKYLFRKEGQNVTLSCEQNLNHDAMYWYRQDPGQGLRLIYYSQIVNDFQKGDIAEGYSVSREKKESFPLTVTSAQKNPTAFYLCASSMVFPEGPYNEQFFGPGTRLTVL.

This clone appeared once. The rearrangement uses TRBV4-2 and TRBJ1-1; D may be TRBD1 (6 bases). The CDR3 length is 16 residues. CDR1 is LGHNA, CDR2 YNFKEQ, per germline. Trimming pared 4 bases from V and 6 bases from J, leaving 21 bases between. The CDR3: CASSLENGQQGAEAFF. The CDR3 DNA follows: TGTGCCAGCAGCCTAGAGAACGGACAGCAGGGAGCTGAAGCTTTCTTT.

This clone was recorded a few times. This chain connects TRBV1 to TRBJ2-7; the D call of TRBD2 is as the table states it, not checked on the DNA. TRBV1 is labeled a pseudogene. The CDR3 loop spans 13 amino acids. CDR3 residues: CTSPLFPSYEQYF. For the CDR3, the DNA is TGCACCAGCCCCCTTTTCCCCTCCTACGAGCAGTACTTC.

The chain employs TRBV29-1 and TRBJ2-3; 7 bases are a match to TRBD2. The V gene's germline CDR1 is SQVTM and CDR2 ANQGSEA. After removal of 7 bases from V and 5 bases from J, the junction contained 9 bases not matched to a gene. This CDR3 is 13 amino acids long. CDR3 sequence: CSAGEGWKDTQYF. CDR3 DNA: TGCAGCGCGGGGGAGGGTTGGAAAGATACGCAGTATTTT.

The chain uses TRBV30 and TRBJ2-4, with TRBD1 matching 8 bases. J gave up 6 bases and V 0 bases, and 7 bases lay outside the gene matches. Germline V gene lookup returns CDR1 GTSNPN and CDR2 SVGIG (reference sequence). The CDR3 loop spans 15 amino acids. The chain's CDR3 is CAWSVTGTGTNIQYF. For the CDR3, the DNA is TGTGCCTGGAGTGTTACCGGGACAGGTACAAACATTCAGTACTTC.

The sample holds a few counts of this clone. This sequence joins TRBV28 and TRBJ2-1; D not resolved. The germline V gene encodes CDR1 MDHEN and CDR2 SYDVKM. The CDR3 extends over 12 amino acids. V lost 1 base and J 8 bases, leaving 6 bases between the germline ends. The CDR3 region has the DNA TGTGCCAGCAGTTTATATCGGGATGAGCAGTTCTTC. Translating gives CASSLYRDEQFF.

The table lists this clone with a count of one. This sequence joins TRBV6-5 and TRBJ1-1; D gene ambiguous. From germline, CDR1 is MNHEY and CDR2 SVGAGI. Trimming removed 4 bases at V and 0 bases at J, with 6 bases between. The CDR3 spans 13 residues. DNA of the CDR3: TGTGCCAGCAGTTTACTAATGAACACTGAAGCTTTCTTT. Its translation is CASSLLMNTEAFF.

The rearrangement links TRBV19 to TRBJ2-7; 9 bases are a match to TRBD2. Trimming at V came to 1 base and at J to 2 bases, leaving 9 bases not matched to a gene. Germline V gene sequence: CDR1 LNHDA, CDR2 SQIVND (reference sequence). This CDR3 contains 17 residues. Here the CDR3 DNA reads TGTGCCAGTAGTATAGCCCTCGGAGCTAGCGGGACCTACGAGCAGTACTTC. This translates into CASSIALGASGTYEQYF.

The chain has TRBV27 and TRBJ2-3, with D possibly TRBD2 on 5 matching bases. The CDR3 totals 14 residues. CDR1 and CDR2 from the germline V gene are MNHEY and SMNVEV (reference sequence). Trimming took 6 bases from V and 2 from J, leaving 12 bases between them. CDR3 nucleotides: TGTGCCAGCAGCGAGGGTGGCCACACAGATACGCAGTATTTT. Translation gives CASSEGGHTDTQYF.

This chain links TRBV5-6 with TRBJ2-7, with D possibly TRBD2 on 6 matching bases. Germline CDR1 and CDR2: SGHDT and YYEEEE. The V and J ends lost 2 bases and 3 bases respectively, with 18 bases between them. CDR3 length: 16 residues. The CDR3 bases are TGTGCCAGCAGCTTTGGGGTACTAGCTCGGTACTACGAGCAGTACGTC. Translating gives CASSFGVLARYYEQYV.

This clone was recorded a few times. The chain has TRBV7-6 and TRBJ2-3; 12 nucleotides line up with TRBD1. CDR3 size: 17 residues. CDR1 SGHVS and CDR2 FNYEAQ come from the germline V gene. Trimming removed 5 bases from V and 6 bases from J; junction bases left unmatched: 12. The CDR3 DNA follows: TGTGCCAGCAGCCTTCTCTTCCCGGGACAGGGGGCGGATACGCAGTATTTT. The encoded protein is CASSLLFPGQGADTQYF.

This chain joins TRBV7-2 and TRBJ2-1; D not resolved. Looked up from germline, CDR1 is SGHTA and CDR2 is FQGNSA. The germline V and J ends were trimmed by 5 bases and 2 bases, with 7 bases remaining between them. The CDR3 loop spans 13 amino acids. The chain's CDR3 is CASSQNTYNEQFF. CDR3 DNA: TGTGCCAGCAGCCAGAACACCTACAATGAGCAGTTCTTC.

This clone has just one count. V is TRBV5-4 and J is TRBJ2-7; D gene unclear. The CDR3 totals 12 residues. V was pared by 0 bases and J by 4 bases, with 5 bases between. Germline V lookup: CDR1 SGHNT, CDR2 YYREEE (reference sequence). The CDR3 DNA reads as TGTGCCAGCAGCTTGGGCGGATACGAGCAGTACTTC. Protein product: CASSLGGYEQYF. Drawing the rest from reference TRBV5-4 and TRBJ2-7, the complete variable domain is ETGVTQSPTHLIKTRGQQVTLRCSSQSGHNTVSWYQQALGQGPQFIFQYYREEENGRGNFPPRFSGLQFPNYSSELNVNALELDDSALYLCASSLGGYEQYFGPGTRLTVT.

V gene TRBV5-1 combines with J gene TRBJ2-7, with TRBD2 identical over 10 bases. CDR3 length equals 15 residues. The V gene end was trimmed by 3 bases and the J gene end by 6 bases; junction bases not matched to a gene: 9. Germline CDR1 and CDR2: SGHRS and YFSETQ. CDR3 amino acids: CASSSGAGGPSEQYF. Written as DNA, the CDR3 is TGCGCCAGCAGCTCGGGAGCGGGAGGGCCTTCCGAGCAGTACTTC. Full variable domain (missing parts from reference TRBV5-1 and TRBJ2-7): KAGVTQTPRYLIKTRGQQVTLSCSPISGHRSVSWYQQTPGQGLQFLFEYFSETQRNKGNFPGRFSGRQFSNSRSEMNVSTLELGDSALYLCASSSGAGGPSEQYFGPGTRLTVT.

This clone was counted between two and nine times. The chain links TRBV7-2 to TRBJ1-2; D is undetermined. Trimming took off 1 base at V and 2 bases at J, with 8 bases between the two ends. Germline CDR1 is SGHTA and CDR2 is FQGNSA. The CDR3 covers 14 residues. The CDR3 DNA is TGTGCCAGCAGCTTAGAGCCTTACAACTATGGCTACACCTTC. This sequence encodes CASSLEPYNYGYTF. The full variable domain, rest sourced from reference TRBV7-2 and TRBJ1-2, is GAGVSQSPSNKVTEKGKDVELRCDPISGHTALYWYRQSLGQGLEFLIYFQGNSAPDKSGLPSDRFSAERTGGSVSTLTIQRTQQEDSAVYLCASSLEPYNYGYTFGSGTRLTVV.

The chain couples TRBV5-6 to TRBJ1-2, with D possibly TRBD1 on 6 matching bases. CDR1 and CDR2 from the germline V gene are SGHDT and YYEEEE. The V gene lost 7 bases and the J gene lost 7 bases, with 14 bases spanning the gap. The CDR3 extends over 12 amino acids. CDR3 in DNA: TGTGCCAGCTACAGGGAATACAGTGGCTACACCTTC. Protein product: CASYREYSGYTF.

The J gene is TRBJ1-5, the V gene TRBV28, with TRBD1 matching over 9 bases. CDR3 size: 13 residues. CDR1 MDHEN and CDR2 SYDVKM come from the germline V gene. The junction had 4 bases not matched to a gene; V was cut back by 7 bases and J by 6 bases. CDR3 bases: TGTGCCAGCAATCGACAGGGGGGTCAGCCCCAGCATTTT. Its translation is CASNRQGGQPQHF.

This clone appeared a few times. The chain joins TRBV6-1 to TRBJ1-1; 8 bases line up with TRBD1. This CDR3 contains 15 residues. J gave up 6 bases and V 8 bases, and 14 bases lay outside the gene matches. The V gene's germline CDR1 is MNHNS and CDR2 SASEGT. The CDR3 bases are TGTGCCAGCGCACTCCCGGACGGACAGGGCGCTGAAGCTTTCTTT. Protein product: CASALPDGQGAEAFF.